This TCR beta chain derives from a study of blood T cells in healthy people across ages. Study observations and caveats: Unsorted PBMCs blocked a conclusive comparison of naive and antigen-experienced cells.

CDR1 SGHNT and CDR2 YENEEA come from the germline V gene. The CDR3 runs 14 residues. With 3 bases clipped from V and 7 bases from J, the junction kept 4 bases outside the gene matches. It was with a sample-barcoded 5' primer and a J-beta primer mix that a second PCR of roughly 7 to 12 cycles was run. TCRdb called the 5' RACE reads again in MiXCR, with one record for every CDR3 protein. The sample holds a few hundred thousand distinct CDR3 sequences, 52% seen once. There are many counts of this clonotype. The antigen is undetermined. This rearrangement joins TRBV11-3 to TRBJ2-1; TRBD1 matches at 9 bases. The TCR comes from a man aged 55 to 70 in good health. Sequenced material: blood. The CDR3 spells CASSLGQGVNEQFF. The DNA for the CDR3 is TGTGCCAGCAGCTTGGGACAGGGCGTAAATGAGCAGTTCTTC.